This is a list of T cell receptor beta chains from one sample in a study of cytomegalovirus exposure and HLA in healthy donors. Sequencing used immunoSEQ multiplex PCR; TCRdb keeps in-frame clones, though not all of them. Of about 130,000 clones in the sample, about 86% were seen once. Sequencing used PBMCs. These receptors all come from a man in his late teens or twenties in good health and CMV-seronegative. CDR3s include the opening cysteine and the closing phenylalanine or tryptophan. D genes are given only for firm matches. Size values are once, few and many counts, or a class for expanded clones, and some rows have none.

j_gene	abundance	v_gene	d_gene	CDR3nt	CDR3aa
TRBJ1-1	.	TRBV27	.	TGTGCCAGCAGTTTTAGCGTCAGTTCGATGAACACTGAAGCTTTCTTT	CASSFSVSSMNTEAFF
TRBJ2-3	few	TRBV9	.	TGTGCCAGCAGCGTAGCGGGGGATACGCAGTATTTT	CASSVAGDTQYF
TRBJ1-4	.	TRBV19	.	TGTGCCAGTAGTATACCCCCATCGGGGATTCTGTTTTTT	CASSIPPSGILFF
TRBJ2-1	.	TRBV11-2	.	TGTGCCAGCAGCACCAAAACTGTCCCGTTCTTC	CASSTKTVPFF
TRBJ1-5	.	TRBV19	TRBD1	TGTGCCAGTAACCCGACCGTAGGGACAGGGGTGCCCCAGCATTTT	CASNPTVGTGVPQHF
TRBJ2-7	.	TRBV10-1	.	TGCGCCACTTCCGAGGCTAACGAGCAGTACTTC	CATSEANEQYF
TRBJ1-4	.	TRBV30	.	TGTGCCTGGAGCGCCCGGCAGGGCCTCAACCAAAAACTGTTTTTT	CAWSARQGLNQKLFF
TRBJ2-3	.	TRBV28	TRBD1	TGTGCCAGCAGTCTACAAACCGTAAACAGGGGGGCAAACACGCAGTATTTT	CASSLQTVNRGANTQYF
TRBJ2-1	.	TRBV7-3	.	TGTGCCAGCAGCTATTACAGGGAAGCCATCAATGAGCAGTTCTTC	CASSYYREAINEQFF
TRBJ1-1	.	TRBV5-4	.	TGTGCCAGCAGCGGGAGGGATAATGAAGCTTTCTTT	CASSGRDNEAFF
TRBJ2-5	.	TRBV30	.	TGTGCCTGGAGTACAGACCTTCAAGAGACCCAGTACTTC	CAWSTDLQETQYF
TRBJ2-3	.	TRBV7-2	.	TGTGCCAGCAGCTTCCCCAGTCAGGGGTATAGCACAGATACGCAGTATTTT	CASSFPSQGYSTDTQYF
TRBJ2-7	.	TRBV28	TRBD2	TGTGCCAGCAGACGGGGACTAGCGGGTACCTACGAGCAGTACTTC	CASRRGLAGTYEQYF
TRBJ1-5	.	TRBV4-2	.	TGTGCCAGCAGCCAAGTAGCGGGGCGACGGCAGCATTTT	CASSQVAGRRQHF
TRBJ1-1	.	TRBV10-3	.	TGTGCCATCAGTGAATTGGGACACTATATGAACACTGAAGCTTTCTTT	CAISELGHYMNTEAFF
TRBJ1-2	.	TRBV11-1	.	TGTGCCAGCAGCCCCGTACAGACAGCTAACTATGGCTACACCTTC	CASSPVQTANYGYTF
TRBJ1-1	.	TRBV30	.	TGTGCCTGGAGTGTGGCTGTAAACACTGAAGCTTTCTTT	CAWSVAVNTEAFF
TRBJ2-3	.	TRBV5-1	TRBD2	TGCGCCAGCAGCTTGGCCCAGCGGGAGACAGATACGCAGTATTTT	CASSLAQRETDTQYF
TRBJ2-5	.	TRBV5-8	.	TGTGCCAGCAGCCGGAGACGGGGAAGACAAGAGACCCAGTACTTC	CASSRRRGRQETQYF
TRBJ2-2	.	TRBV28	.	TGTGCCAGCAGTCCTCTCTTCGGGGAGCTGTTTTTT	CASSPLFGELFF
TRBJ1-2	.	TRBV19	.	TGTGCCAGTACCACGGTCACAGGTGGCTATGGCTACACCTTC	CASTTVTGGYGYTF
TRBJ1-2	.	TRBV25-1	.	TGTGCCAGCAGTCGGGGAGCTAACTATGGCTACACCTTC	CASSRGANYGYTF
TRBJ1-1	.	TRBV11-3	.	TGTGCCAGCAGCTTAAGACACAGCATGAACACTGAAGCTTTCTTT	CASSLRHSMNTEAFF
TRBJ2-2	.	TRBV30	.	TGTGCCTGGAGTCTAACCGGGGAGCTGTTTTTT	CAWSLTGELFF
TRBJ1-1	.	TRBV9	.	TGTGCCAGCGCCCAGGTGAACACTGAAGCTTTCTTT	CASAQVNTEAFF
TRBJ2-1	.	TRBV19	.	TGTGCCAGTAGTCACTGGGGGGGCCAGAATGAGCAGTTCTTC	CASSHWGGQNEQFF
TRBJ1-5	once	TRBV5-8	TRBD1	TGTGCCAGCAGCTCGGACAGGGCCAACCTCAATCAGCCCCAGCATTTT	CASSSDRANLNQPQHF
TRBJ1-1	.	TRBV27	.	TGTGCCAGCAGTTACAGGGTGGGCTACATGAACACTGAAGCTTTCTTT	CASSYRVGYMNTEAFF
TRBJ2-3	.	TRBV6-4	TRBD2	TGTGCCAGCAGTGATACTAGCGGGGGAACAGATACGCAGTATTTT	CASSDTSGGTDTQYF
TRBJ1-6	.	TRBV11-2	.	TGTGCCAGCAGCTTAGAGGGGCAGGCCAATTCACCCCTCCACTTT	CASSLEGQANSPLHF
TRBJ1-5	few	TRBV2	.	TGTGCCAGCAGCCACAGGGTCGGAAGCAATCAGCCCCAGCATTTT	CASSHRVGSNQPQHF
TRBJ1-4	.	TRBV15	TRBD1	TGTGCCACCAGCAGAGAAGGGACAGGGGGCTTTTTTGAAAAACTGTTTTTT	CATSREGTGGFFEKLFF
TRBJ2-7	once	TRBV5-1	.	TGCGCCAGCAGACAGGGAGGGACCTACGAGCAGTACTTC	CASRQGGTYEQYF
TRBJ2-7	.	TRBV18	TRBD1	TGTGCCAGCTCACCGATTGACAGGGACGAGCAGTACTTC	CASSPIDRDEQYF
TRBJ2-7	.	TRBV7-9	TRBD1	TGTGCCAGCAGCTCAAACAGGGGGGACTACGAGCAGTACTTC	CASSSNRGDYEQYF
TRBJ2-4	.	TRBV9	TRBD2	TGTGCCAGCAGCGTAGGTGCGGGGGGGCCGGAGAACATTCAGTACTTC	CASSVGAGGPENIQYF
TRBJ2-7	.	TRBV13	.	TGTGCCAGCAGCTCGACGGGCCCAGGGAGGGAGCAGTACTTC	CASSSTGPGREQYF
TRBJ1-2	.	TRBV11-3	.	TGTGCCAGCAGCCGCCTTGGGGGCGTAGTTTGCTACACCTTC	CASSRLGGVVCYTF
TRBJ2-1	.	TRBV6-5	.	TGTGCCAGCAGTTACGGGCAGGGAACCTACAATGAGCAGTTCTTC	CASSYGQGTYNEQFF
TRBJ1-1	.	TRBV28	.	TGTGCCAGCAGTTCGGGAGGGGCTGAAGCTTTCTTT	CASSSGGAEAFF
TRBJ1-3	.	TRBV30	.	TGTGCCTGGAACACTGCGGTGGGGCCCTCTGGAAACACCATATATTTT	CAWNTAVGPSGNTIYF
TRBJ1-2	.	TRBV11-2	.	TGTGCCAGCAGCCCGGGGGGGGATTTCTATGGCTACACCTTC	CASSPGGDFYGYTF
TRBJ1-1	.	TRBV15	TRBD1	TGTGCCACCAGCGCACCACAGGGGGCCAAGGCTGAAGCTTTCTTT	CATSAPQGAKAEAFF
TRBJ1-6	.	TRBV9	.	TGTGCCAGCAGCGTCCTGTCGGTCGGTTCACCCCTCCACTTT	CASSVLSVGSPLHF
TRBJ2-7	.	TRBV11-2	TRBD1	TGTGCCAGCAACTCCCGCAAAGACAGGGGCGAGCAGTACTTC	CASNSRKDRGEQYF
TRBJ1-1	once	TRBV7-8	.	TGTGCCAGCAGCAAAAGACAGCCGAACACTGAAGCTTTCTTT	CASSKRQPNTEAFF
TRBJ2-3	.	TRBV7-2	.	TGTGCCAGCAGCCGTTACCCTGGAGAAGATACGCAGTATTTT	CASSRYPGEDTQYF
TRBJ2-6	once	TRBV7-8	TRBD1	TGTGCCAGCAGCTCCCACCCAGCGGGACAGGGTCTATGGGGGGCCAACGTCCTGACTTTC	CASSSHPAGQGLWGANVLTF
TRBJ1-1	few	TRBV4-2	.	TGTGCCAGCAGCCCCTTAGGGGAGGGGAAAAGGAACACTGAAGCTTTCTTT	CASSPLGEGKRNTEAFF
TRBJ1-2	.	TRBV7-2	TRBD1	TGTGCCAGCAGCACCCGGGACAGGGGATATGGCTACACCTTC	CASSTRDRGYGYTF
TRBJ1-5	.	TRBV30	.	TGTGCCTGGAGTGAGGACAGAGGGTACCAGCCCCAGCATTTT	CAWSEDRGYQPQHF
TRBJ1-5	once	TRBV15	.	TGTGCCACCAGCAGAGATGCAGAACTAAATCAGCCCCAGCATTTT	CATSRDAELNQPQHF
TRBJ1-2	.	TRBV28	.	TGTGCCAGCAGCCCTCTCTCGAGGGGGGGCTACACCTTC	CASSPLSRGGYTF
TRBJ1-3	.	TRBV10-1	.	TGCGCCAGCAGTGAGACCTTAGGCGGCCCTCCTGGAAACACCATATATTTT	CASSETLGGPPGNTIYF
TRBJ2-6	.	TRBV30	.	TGTGCCTGGAAAATAATCAGGCGAACCAACTCTGGGGCCAACGTCCTGACTTTC	CAWKIIRRTNSGANVLTF